This TCR beta chain came from a study of T cell repertoires in cytomegalovirus infection. Whole-study context: Used in the study were CMV epitopes, some recently identified and HLA-C-restricted, others well-studied and HLA-B-restricted. CMV infection and matching HLA type were both indicated by public TCR beta signatures.

V lost 1 base and J lost 2; bases outside the gene matches: 4. This CDR3 has 16 amino acids. Germline V gene data show CDR1 as MNHEY and CDR2 as SVGAGI. About this clonotype itself: Its antigen is unknown.

Study-level findings and limits: Carriers of CMV plus the relevant HLA were identified by cumulative public TCR beta family frequency. HLA-C-restricted CMV-specific TCR beta clonotypes were dominant in the ex vivo response.

From the reads, TCRdb called clonotypes with MiXCR, one entry per CDR3 protein. The sample holds 900,000 to 950,000 distinct CDR3 sequences, around 29% seen once. This TCR came from a human donor in good health (CMV status not recorded). Some clones in this sample may be carry-over from other donors' samples. The sample consisted of cultured CD8+ T cells from PBMCs, taken from culture after CMV antigen stimulation. This chain links TRBV6-5 with TRBJ2-1; 8 positions match TRBD2. This chain's CDR3 is CASSYCCGGTYNEQFF. Written as DNA, the CDR3 is TGTGCCAGCAGTTACTGCTGCGGGGGGACCTACAATGAGCAGTTCTTC.